This T cell receptor beta chain was sequenced during a study of Ad26.COV2.S vaccination and SARS-CoV-2 variants listed by TCRdb under 2021. Looking at the study overall: Vaccine-arm donors came from COV1001, a multicentre, randomized, double-blind, placebo-controlled phase I-IIa trial of Ad26.COV2.S in healthy adults. Ad26.COV2.S was administered intramuscularly at a dose of 5x10^10 or 1x10^11 viral particles, either as one shot or as two shots given 56 days apart. Sequencing of the TCRbeta repertoire served to evaluate the specificity and breadth of SARS-CoV-2-reactive T cell receptors following Ad26.COV2.S vaccination. The TCR-sequenced set comprised around 30 samples: approximately 19 Ad26.COV2.S vaccine recipients, 5 placebo recipients and 8 SARS-CoV-2 convalescent individuals. Trial participants were randomized into five groups of five: low-dose or high-dose Ad26.COV2.S given once or twice, or placebo on both occasions. Investigators did not know the trial group allocation while performing experiments and assessing outcomes. Overall study outcomes, separate from this receptor: Substantial breadth of spike-specific CD8+ and CD4+ T cell responses was reported after vaccination. It was noted by the authors that total T cell responses may have been underestimated by the TCR breadth and depth analyses. Vaccine and placebo recipients had comparable non-spike TCR breadth, which fits with the vaccine containing only spike. The study was not powered to compare responses between vaccine doses or regimens. Ad26.COV2.S recipients had higher spike-specific TCR breadth than placebo recipients (P = 0.0014).

TCRbeta CDR3 regions were sequenced with the immunoSEQ Assay. After extraction, genomic DNA underwent amplification by bias-controlled multiplex PCR, followed by high-throughput sequencing. As for how the authors treated the data: Collapsing and filtering of sequences were performed to quantify the absolute abundance of each unique TCRbeta CDR3 region. Usable DNA was measured by amplifying reference genes present in all nucleated cells, and TCRbeta template counts were normalized to that usable DNA to estimate T cell fraction. Repertoire TCRs were annotated as SARS-CoV-2-specific by exact matching of V gene, CDR3 amino acid sequence and J gene to a known reactive TCR set. MIRA supplied the reference SARS-CoV-2 TCR set, which was filtered for enrichment in COVID-19-positive ImmuneCODE repertoires so that public or cross-reactive TCRs were removed. Based on the MIRA antigens, annotated TCRs were further analysed at the level of specific ORF or position within ORF. Depth was the summed frequency of annotated unique rearrangements, while breadth was defined as annotated unique rearrangements over total unique productive rearrangements. Two-sided Wilcoxon rank-sum tests were used to compare TCR breadth between groups. Sourced from immuneACCESS, this table was stored by TCRdb with only in-frame sequences that have V and J called. A share of the clones is absent; for the studies checked, an unresolved V gene accounts for under half, and the remainder has no known explanation. For V, J and clone size, that table is used; D and trimming come from the DNA. The sample yields about 350,000 clones; roughly 81% were counted once. The leading ten clones occupy roughly 3.3% of the sample.

Taken with the paper, the label for treatment or condition translates to: some 20 received Ad26.COV2.S at low or high dose, single or two shots; 5 received placebo; per-sample allocation not given. Repertoires of vaccine and placebo recipients were sequenced from samples collected on day 63 after the first injection. Between 29 July and 7 August 2020, Cohort 1b enrolled around 25 adults aged 18-55 years at one site in Boston, USA. Ad26.COV2.S was a replication-incompetent adenovirus type 26 vector that expressed a prefusion-stabilized SARS-CoV-2 spike protein derived from the original Wuhan strain. Regarding this clone: Its antigen has not been determined. No base quality information exists; no much larger clone differs at one position.

The germline V gene (reference sequence) provides CDR1 SGHNT and CDR2 YYREEE. The junction carries 14 bases between V and J, which are trimmed by 3 bases and 2 bases respectively. Measured from the cysteine to the phenylalanine, the CDR3 is 15 residues long. Of all the DNA, just the CDR3 is kept, 45 bases in frame from base 1. This TCR derives from a person between 18 and 60 years old who received the Ad26.COV2.S COVID-19 vaccine or a placebo. Source: peripheral blood, taken in a trial of Ad26.COV2.S vaccine versus placebo. Recombination connected TRBV5-4 to TRBJ1-1; the best D guess is TRBD1, with 6 bases matching. The nucleotide sequence reads as follows: TGTGCCAGCAGCTCCGGTTCGGGGGCTAACACTGAAGCTTTCTTT. Translated, it reads CASSSGSGANTEAFF.